Listed below are T cell receptor beta chains from one sample, sequenced in a study of regulatory T cells in long-lasting Graves disease. One entry per CDR3 protein results from TCRdb running MiXCR on the multiplex PCR reads. The sample records 600,000 to 650,000 distinct CDR3 sequences, around 15% being singletons. These data were likewise used in another study, on T cells in Graves' hyperthyroidism and ophthalmopathy.

The sample here was peripheral blood mononuclear cells (PBMCs), taken at new diagnosis, from a patient treated with antithyroid drugs. Source of these receptors: a young woman with Graves disease. The CDR3 runs from the conserved cysteine through the conserved F or W. A D gene is named only where the DNA matches it firmly. Only some rows state a clone size, as once, few, many or a class for expanded clones.

v_gene: TRBV24-1
d_gene: TRBD1
abundance: .
j_gene: TRBJ2-5
CDR3nt: TGTGCCACCAGTGACCCCCCGGGACAGGACTCACAAGAGACCCAGTACTTC
CDR3aa: CATSDPPGQDSQETQYF

v_gene: TRBV20-1
d_gene: TRBD1
abundance: many
j_gene: TRBJ1-1
CDR3nt: TGCAGTGCTAGAGACCTCGGGACAGTGAACACTGAAGCTTTCTTT
CDR3aa: CSARDLGTVNTEAFF

v_gene: TRBV30
d_gene: .
abundance: many
j_gene: TRBJ1-1
CDR3nt: TGTGCCTGGAGGGAGAAACAAACCGGACGAACTGAAGCTTTCTTT
CDR3aa: CAWREKQTGRTEAFF

v_gene: TRBV20-1
d_gene: .
abundance: many
j_gene: TRBJ1-1
CDR3nt: TGCAGTGCCTTGTGGCAGACGAGCACTGAAGCTTTCTTT
CDR3aa: CSALWQTSTEAFF

v_gene: TRBV6-1
d_gene: .
abundance: few
j_gene: TRBJ2-3
CDR3nt: TGTGCCAGCAGCCGGCAGGGCGGGAGCACAGATACGCAGTATTTT
CDR3aa: CASSRQGGSTDTQYF

v_gene: TRBV20-1
d_gene: .
abundance: many
j_gene: TRBJ1-2
CDR3nt: TGCAGTGCTAGACAGTATTCTAACTATGGCTACACCTTC
CDR3aa: CSARQYSNYGYTF

v_gene: TRBV6-5
d_gene: .
abundance: many
j_gene: TRBJ2-2
CDR3nt: TGTGCCAGCAGTTTTAATGCGGGGCCTACGGCACCCGGGGAGCTGTTTTTT
CDR3aa: CASSFNAGPTAPGELFF

v_gene: TRBV20-1
d_gene: .
abundance: .
j_gene: TRBJ1-5
CDR3nt: TGCAGTGCTAGAGCGGACCATTCGGTCGGCAATCAGCCCCAGCATTTT
CDR3aa: CSARADHSVGNQPQHF

v_gene: TRBV11-1
d_gene: TRBD1
abundance: few
j_gene: TRBJ1-1
CDR3nt: TGTGCCAGCAGCTCCGTGGACAGGGTAATCTCTGAAGCTTTCTTT
CDR3aa: CASSSVDRVISEAFF

v_gene: TRBV11-1
d_gene: .
abundance: .
j_gene: TRBJ2-7
CDR3nt: TGTGCCAGCAGCTTTAAATGGACAGACAGAAAAAGCTCCTACGAGCAGTACTTC
CDR3aa: CASSFKWTDRKSSYEQYF

v_gene: TRBV9
d_gene: .
abundance: few
j_gene: TRBJ1-2
CDR3nt: TGTGCCAGCACGTCTGGGAGGAACTATGGCTACACCTTC
CDR3aa: CASTSGRNYGYTF

v_gene: TRBV5-1
d_gene: .
abundance: .
j_gene: TRBJ2-7
CDR3nt: TGCGCCAGCAGCTTTAGAGCCAGCTCCTACGAGCAGTACTTC
CDR3aa: CASSFRASSYEQYF

v_gene: TRBV18
d_gene: .
abundance: few
j_gene: TRBJ2-1
CDR3nt: TGTGCCAGCTCGGCACCGGCATGGGTCTCGGCCTACAATGAGCAGTTCTTC
CDR3aa: CASSAPAWVSAYNEQFF

v_gene: TRBV5-4
d_gene: .
abundance: few
j_gene: TRBJ2-1
CDR3nt: TGTGCCGGCAGTCTAAGCTCCTACAATGAGCAGTTCTTC
CDR3aa: CAGSLSSYNEQFF

v_gene: TRBV2
d_gene: .
abundance: many
j_gene: TRBJ1-1
CDR3nt: TGTGCCAGCAGGGGGAACGGGCCTGAAGCTTTCTTT
CDR3aa: CASRGNGPEAFF

v_gene: TRBV6-9
d_gene: .
abundance: .
j_gene: TRBJ2-7
CDR3nt: TGTGCCAGCAGTGATTCGGGCTACGAGCAGTACTTC
CDR3aa: CASSDSGYEQYF

v_gene: TRBV4-3
d_gene: .
abundance: .
j_gene: TRBJ1-3
CDR3nt: TGCGCCAGCAGCGGGGTGTCCCGCTCTGGAAACACCATATATTTT
CDR3aa: CASSGVSRSGNTIYF

v_gene: TRBV2
d_gene: .
abundance: many
j_gene: TRBJ2-5
CDR3nt: TGTGCCAGCAGTGATTCGGGGGACTCCCAAGCGACCCAGTACTTC
CDR3aa: CASSDSGDSQATQYF

v_gene: TRBV29-1
d_gene: .
abundance: many
j_gene: TRBJ2-1
CDR3nt: TGCAGCGTTGAAACGGAGGCCCCCTCTCACTACAATGAGCAGTTCTTC
CDR3aa: CSVETEAPSHYNEQFF

v_gene: TRBV7-9
d_gene: .
abundance: .
j_gene: TRBJ2-7
CDR3nt: TGTGCCAGCAGCTCCCCCAGCGGCGTTGGCTTTCGCGAGCAGTACTTC
CDR3aa: CASSSPSGVGFREQYF

v_gene: TRBV15
d_gene: .
abundance: few
j_gene: TRBJ1-6
CDR3nt: TGTGCCACCAGCAGAGATGTCAGCTATTCACCCCTCCACTTT
CDR3aa: CATSRDVSYSPLHF

v_gene: TRBV28
d_gene: TRBD1
abundance: many
j_gene: TRBJ1-2
CDR3nt: TGTGCCAGCAGTTTTAAAGGGGGCTTAGGCTACACCTTC
CDR3aa: CASSFKGGLGYTF

v_gene: TRBV4-2
d_gene: .
abundance: .
j_gene: TRBJ2-7
CDR3nt: TGTGCCAGCAGCCAAGATGTATCCCAGGGATGGGACGAGCAGTACTTC
CDR3aa: CASSQDVSQGWDEQYF

v_gene: TRBV18
d_gene: TRBD1
abundance: few
j_gene: TRBJ2-1
CDR3nt: TGTGCCAGCTCACAGGACAGGGGGCGCGGCGGGGTCAATGAGCAGTTCTTC
CDR3aa: CASSQDRGRGGVNEQFF

v_gene: TRBV9
d_gene: TRBD2
abundance: .
j_gene: TRBJ2-5
CDR3nt: TGTGCCAGCAGCTCTGGAACGACTAGCGGGAGTGAGACCCAGTACTTC
CDR3aa: CASSSGTTSGSETQYF

v_gene: TRBV12-3/TRBV12-4
d_gene: .
abundance: many
j_gene: TRBJ1-1
CDR3nt: TGTGCCAGCAGTTTTGTAGGGGGGTCTGAAGCTTTCTTT
CDR3aa: CASSFVGGSEAFF

v_gene: TRBV24-1
d_gene: .
abundance: .
j_gene: TRBJ2-3
CDR3nt: TGTGCCACCAGTGATTTACAGGGTGGGGCAGATACGCAGTATTTT
CDR3aa: CATSDLQGGADTQYF

v_gene: TRBV11-2
d_gene: .
abundance: many
j_gene: TRBJ2-2
CDR3nt: TGTGCCAGCAGCTTAGAGCTGGGGCGGGCCGGTTCGAACACCGGGGAGCTGTTTTTT
CDR3aa: CASSLELGRAGSNTGELFF

v_gene: TRBV2
d_gene: .
abundance: many
j_gene: TRBJ2-7
CDR3nt: TGTGCCAGCAGAACTGGACGTATGAACTACGAGCAGTACTTC
CDR3aa: CASRTGRMNYEQYF

v_gene: TRBV2
d_gene: .
abundance: .
j_gene: TRBJ1-3
CDR3nt: TGTGCCAGCAGCTCCGTGACGGGAGGAAACACCATATATTTT
CDR3aa: CASSSVTGGNTIYF

v_gene: TRBV11-2
d_gene: .
abundance: many
j_gene: TRBJ2-3
CDR3nt: TGTGCCAGCAGCTTAATCCACAACACAGATACGCAGTATTTT
CDR3aa: CASSLIHNTDTQYF

v_gene: TRBV28
d_gene: TRBD1
abundance: .
j_gene: TRBJ1-2
CDR3nt: TGTGCCAGCATTTACCAACCAGGGGGGGCTTTGTATGGCTACACCTTC
CDR3aa: CASIYQPGGALYGYTF

v_gene: TRBV6-2/TRBV6-3
d_gene: TRBD1
abundance: few
j_gene: TRBJ1-2
CDR3nt: TGTGCCAGCAGTCCAATTACAGGGGGGGACTATGGCTACACCTTC
CDR3aa: CASSPITGGDYGYTF

v_gene: TRBV7-8
d_gene: .
abundance: many
j_gene: TRBJ2-1
CDR3nt: TGTGCCAGCAGCCAAACAAGCAAGAGCTCCTACAATGAGCAGTTCTTC
CDR3aa: CASSQTSKSSYNEQFF

v_gene: TRBV20-1
d_gene: TRBD1
abundance: few
j_gene: TRBJ1-6
CDR3nt: TGCAGTGCGCATCCGCAGGGGGGGAATTCACCCCTCCACTTT
CDR3aa: CSAHPQGGNSPLHF

v_gene: TRBV20-1
d_gene: TRBD2
abundance: many
j_gene: TRBJ2-5
CDR3nt: TGCAGTGCCCCCGGACTAGCCTTAGAAGAGACCCAGTACTTC
CDR3aa: CSAPGLALEETQYF

v_gene: TRBV7-2
d_gene: .
abundance: many
j_gene: TRBJ2-3
CDR3nt: TGTGCCAGCAGCCCGGGACCTTGGGGTCCAGATACGCAGTATTTT
CDR3aa: CASSPGPWGPDTQYF

v_gene: TRBV2
d_gene: .
abundance: many
j_gene: TRBJ2-4
CDR3nt: TGTGCCAGCAGCTCCCGGGACCTAGCCAAAAACATTCAGTACTTC
CDR3aa: CASSSRDLAKNIQYF

v_gene: TRBV6-5
d_gene: .
abundance: many
j_gene: TRBJ1-6
CDR3nt: TGTGCCAGCAGTTCCGGGGGGCGGAGGTCCCTGTATTCACCCCTCCACTTT
CDR3aa: CASSSGGRRSLYSPLHF

v_gene: TRBV6-1
d_gene: .
abundance: .
j_gene: TRBJ1-5
CDR3nt: TGTGCAGCGGAGGCCGTTTATAACAATCAGCCCCAGCATTTT
CDR3aa: CAAEAVYNNQPQHF

v_gene: TRBV28
d_gene: .
abundance: .
j_gene: TRBJ2-1
CDR3nt: TGTGCCAGCAGTTTTGGGACCCGGAATGAGCAGTTCTTC
CDR3aa: CASSFGTRNEQFF

v_gene: TRBV27
d_gene: .
abundance: many
j_gene: TRBJ1-2
CDR3nt: TGTGCCACCGCACAGGGCGGCAACTATGGCTACACCTTC
CDR3aa: CATAQGGNYGYTF

v_gene: TRBV28
d_gene: .
abundance: .
j_gene: TRBJ2-3
CDR3nt: TGTGCCAGCAGTTTAGCAGCCACACTCGGCGATACGCAGTATTTT
CDR3aa: CASSLAATLGDTQYF

v_gene: TRBV6-1
d_gene: .
abundance: many
j_gene: TRBJ2-5
CDR3nt: TGTGCCAGCGTGCGATCTCGGACGGAGACCCAGTACTTC
CDR3aa: CASVRSRTETQYF